This TCR beta chain emerged from a study of shared clonotypes between healthy human individuals. A word on this clone: The antigen is not known.

When replicate PCRs were run on sorted subsets, they used 200 to 250 ng DNA, around 33,000 T cell genomes. Some clones are missing from TCRdb's copy, which holds only in-frame ones; the method was immunoSEQ multiplex PCR. Of more than 2,000,000 clones detected, more than 80% appear once; the ten largest clones hold about 0.37%. Study-wide results and caveats: Sampling covered blood only; tissue repertoires likely differ.

Recent vaccinations or acute infections were absent in the healthy HIV-negative adult donors. The TCR was taken from a man aged 18-30 years in good health. Some clones in this sample may be carry-over from other donors' samples. The specimen was naive CD4+ T cells from PBMCs. Subset specified: CD45RA+ positively selected.

The CDR3 loop is CASSYNGGWGQFEQFF. The CDR3 DNA follows: TGTGCCAGCAGCTACAACGGGGGGTGGGGACAATTTGAGCAGTTCTTC. The V and J genes are TRBV5-4 and TRBJ2-1, with a possible D match to TRBD2 (7 bases). Germline V CDR1 and CDR2: SGHNT, YYREEE (reference sequence). The germline V and J ends were trimmed by 3 bases and 9 bases, with 22 bases remaining between them. The CDR3 has 16 residues.